This T cell receptor (beta chain) is drawn from a study of CD8+ T cells in alopecia areata. Study at large: Treated individuals took tofacitinib by mouth, 5 to 10 mg twice daily.

The V end was cut by 0 bases, the J end by 0 bases, with 14 bases between. From germline, CDR1 is LNHNV and CDR2 YYDKDF (reference sequence). The CDR3 runs to 17 residues. Sequencing used cDNA as its template, made by extracting RNA and reverse transcribing it. Some clones are missing from TCRdb's copy, which holds only in-frame ones; the method was immunoSEQ multiplex PCR. The profile shows approximately 170,000 clones, roughly three fifths of them singletons. Treatment meaning: oral pan-JAK inhibitor, 5-10 mg twice daily. Sorting of PBMCs yielded the CD4+ and CD8+ T cells. The chain has TRBV15 and TRBJ2-5; D may be TRBD1 (7 bases). Sequenced material: CD4+ T cells sorted from blood, taken at week 4, from a patient treated with tofacitinib. The receptor's source is a human donor with alopecia areata. The CDR3: CATSRDIPGGYQETQYF. The CDR3 coding sequence is TGTGCCACCAGCAGAGATATCCCAGGGGGGTACCAAGAGACCCAGTACTTC.